A selection of T cell receptor beta chains follows, all from one sample in a study of cytomegalovirus exposure and HLA in healthy donors. Assay used: immunoSEQ multiplex PCR; TCRdb lists only in-frame clones, some missing. The sample shows about 140,000 clones, about four fifths of them seen only once. The sequenced sample consisted of PBMCs. The receptors here all came from a female donor in good health and CMV-seronegative. Each CDR3 is given with its conserved first and last residue. Each record gives: CDR3 protein, CDR3 DNA, D gene, clone size, J gene, V gene. The D gene is left open where the match is weak. Not every row has a clone size; where given, it reads once, few, many or a size class.

CASSYGTGTGGGQPQHF TGTGCCAGCAGCTACGGCACCGGGACAGGGGGTGGCCAGCCCCAGCATTTT TRBD1 - TRBJ1-5 TRBV5-4
CASSIGPGNSGYTF TGTGCCAGTAGTATTGGGCCAGGGAATAGTGGCTACACCTTC - - TRBJ1-2 TRBV19
CASSSLAGAANEQFF TGTGCCAGCAGTTCACTAGCGGGAGCGGCCAATGAGCAGTTCTTC TRBD2 - TRBJ2-1 TRBV2
CASSQGTGMSYGYTF TGTGCCAGCAGTCAGGGGACAGGCATGAGTTATGGCTACACCTTC TRBD1 - TRBJ1-2 TRBV2
CASSRANPGLGNTIYF TGCGCCAGCAGCCGCGCGAACCCCGGACTGGGAAACACCATATATTTT - - TRBJ1-3 TRBV4-1
CASSSGIAGDEFF TGTGCCAGCAGCTCCGGTATAGCGGGAGACGAGTTCTTC TRBD2 - TRBJ2-1 TRBV5-4
CASSLQPRQMNTEAFF TGTGCCAGCAGCTTACAGCCCAGGCAGATGAACACTGAAGCTTTCTTT - - TRBJ1-1 TRBV7-2
CASSPSGGGGQETQYF TGTGCCAGCAGCCCCTCTGGGGGGGGCGGGCAAGAGACCCAGTACTTC - - TRBJ2-5 TRBV5-5
CASSQDTRVNIQYF TGCGCCAGCAGCCAAGATACTCGGGTGAACATTCAGTACTTC - - TRBJ2-4 TRBV5-1
CANGGGGKETQYF TGTGCCAACGGAGGGGGCGGGAAAGAGACCCAGTACTTC - once TRBJ2-5 TRBV5-4
CASSYPGIRTEAFF TGTGCCAGCAGCTACCCGGGGATTCGCACTGAAGCTTTCTTT - - TRBJ1-1 TRBV7-9
CASSFKDTQYF TGTGCCAGCAGCTTTAAAGATACGCAGTATTTT - few TRBJ2-3 TRBV5-6
CASSNSGRAYNEQFF TGTGCCAGCAGTAATAGCGGGAGGGCCTACAATGAGCAGTTCTTC TRBD2 - TRBJ2-1 TRBV5-4
CASSLGLAGVYEQYF TGTGCCAGCAGCTTGGGACTAGCGGGAGTCTACGAGCAGTACTTC TRBD2 - TRBJ2-7 TRBV5-4
CASSRDRVFTGELFF TGTGCCAGCAGCCGGGACAGGGTGTTTACCGGGGAGCTGTTTTTT TRBD1 - TRBJ2-2 TRBV5-6
CAWTRGGYTEAFF TGTGCCTGGACTCGGGGGGGATACACTGAAGCTTTCTTT - - TRBJ1-1 TRBV30
CASNPAGGPQNTQYF TGTGCCAGCAACCCAGCGGGAGGTCCACAAAATACGCAGTATTTT TRBD2 - TRBJ2-3 TRBV27
CASSLAREFPEGMNTEAFF TGTGCCAGCAGCTTGGCCCGGGAGTTCCCGGAGGGGATGAACACTGAAGCTTTCTTT - few TRBJ1-1 TRBV5-5